Sequencing of this TCR beta chain was carried out in a study of T-cell memory formation after mild COVID-19. On the study more broadly: TCR clusters were mostly confined to one donor each.

TCRdb fed the 5' RACE reads into MiXCR, producing one record per CDR3 protein. The table lists hundreds of thousands of distinct CDR3 sequences, about a fifth of them singletons. Study-level results: Clones shrinking from day 15 to 85 showed even CD4/CD8 mixes; later expanders tilted CD4+. Contracting CD4+ clones lay largely in CM and EM, with CD8+ ones residing in EMRA. There were some responding clones in pre-infection memory, which suggested that cross-reactive memory had joined.

Only a few counts were recorded for this clonotype. Its matching antigen is unknown. The V and J ends lost 2 bases and 1 base respectively, with 8 bases between them. Germline V CDR1 and CDR2: SNHLY, FYNNEI. The CDR3 is 14 amino acids. The sample comprised PBMCs or a T cell subset sorted from them (not recorded which). This receptor was taken from an adult woman who had mild COVID-19 (a few samples of this study predate the infection). Cell type and time point are not known. V usage is TRBV2 and J usage is TRBJ2-5, with no clear D. Here the CDR3 DNA reads TGTGCCAGCAGTGAAAGTGACCCCCAAGAGACCCAGTACTTC. It specifies CASSESDPQETQYF.